Below, one T cell receptor beta chain is given with its context. Under the authors' procedure: Scientists estimated how many nucleated cells there were by amplifying reference gene primers. Here immunoSEQ multiplex PCR was the method, and the copy in TCRdb shows in-frame clones only, minus some. That table supplies the V and J calls and clone size; D and trimming were determined from the DNA. The sample has a few hundred thousand clones; about 88% are singletons. This entry comes from a study of blood T cell repertoires in COVID-19. Overall study context: Samples taken during acute and convalescent COVID-19 were collected in the United States, Italy and Spain. Sources were T cells, B-cell-depleted T cells, or PBMCs; the material itself was cDNA or gDNA.

Followed longitudinally, the Seattle patients had been enrolled during active infection. The ends were cut back, 0 bases at V and 3 bases at J, with 8 bases in the middle. CDR3 size: 13 residues. Germline V gene lookup returns CDR1 GTSNPN and CDR2 SVGIG (reference sequence). This clonotype was sampled from a woman between 45 and 65 years old with COVID-19, enrolled during active disease. Source material: peripheral blood. The chain has TRBV30 and TRBJ1-2; no reliable D call. The CDR3 sequence is CAWSVRRDYGYTF. The CDR3 coding sequence is TGTGCCTGGAGTGTAAGGCGGGACTATGGCTACACCTTC.